These T cell receptor beta chains were read from a single sample in a study of T cells in Graves' hyperthyroidism and ophthalmopathy. TCRdb ran MiXCR on the multiplex PCR reads and lists one entry per CDR3 protein. The sample lists about 350,000 distinct CDR3 sequences; around 13% were seen once. The specimen sequenced was blood. The receptors were gathered from a woman aged 30 to 39 with Graves' hyperthyroidism. CDR3s include the opening cysteine and the closing phenylalanine or tryptophan. Fields, in order: D gene, clone size, V gene, J gene, CDR3 DNA, CDR3 protein. A D gene is named only where the DNA matches it firmly. A row's size may be missing; if present it is once, few, many or a size class.

D gene: NA
clone size: few
V gene: TRBV20-1
J gene: TRBJ2-7
CDR3 DNA: TGCAGTGCTAGTACTAGCTCCTACGAGCAGTACTTC
CDR3 protein: CSASTSSYEQYF

D gene: TRBD1
clone size: few
V gene: TRBV10-3
J gene: TRBJ2-1
CDR3 DNA: TGTGCCATCAGACAAGACAGGGTAGGAAATGAGCAGTTCTTC
CDR3 protein: CAIRQDRVGNEQFF

D gene: NA
clone size: many
V gene: TRBV28
J gene: TRBJ1-1
CDR3 DNA: TGTGCCAGCAGCCAGGCAGGACAGATCAAGATTGAAGCTTTCTTT
CDR3 protein: CASSQAGQIKIEAFF

D gene: NA
clone size: many
V gene: TRBV12-3/TRBV12-4
J gene: TRBJ1-5
CDR3 DNA: TGTGCCAGCAGTTTAGGGTACAGGGATAATCAGCCCCAGCATTTT
CDR3 protein: CASSLGYRDNQPQHF

D gene: NA
clone size: few
V gene: TRBV7-2
J gene: TRBJ2-7
CDR3 DNA: TGTGCCAGCAGCTTAGACAGGTGGTATAACGAGCAGTACTTC
CDR3 protein: CASSLDRWYNEQYF

D gene: TRBD2
clone size: once
V gene: TRBV5-1
J gene: TRBJ2-5
CDR3 DNA: TGCGCCAGCAGCTTGGAGGTAGCGGGCCAACAGACCCAGTACTTC
CDR3 protein: CASSLEVAGQQTQYF

D gene: TRBD1
clone size: many
V gene: TRBV30
J gene: TRBJ2-7
CDR3 DNA: TGTGCCTGGAATCCCGGGACAGGGGTCTACGAGCAGTACTTC
CDR3 protein: CAWNPGTGVYEQYF

D gene: TRBD1
clone size: NA
V gene: TRBV28
J gene: TRBJ1-5
CDR3 DNA: TGTGCCAGCGGGACAGGCTCAGGGCCCCAGCATTTT
CDR3 protein: CASGTGSGPQHF

D gene: NA
clone size: many
V gene: TRBV27
J gene: TRBJ2-1
CDR3 DNA: TGTGCCAGCAGTTTCCACCCACTTATTTCCGGCAATGAGCAGTTCTTC
CDR3 protein: CASSFHPLISGNEQFF

D gene: NA
clone size: few
V gene: TRBV15
J gene: TRBJ2-6
CDR3 DNA: TGTGCCACCGCGGCCAGGGTGGGGGCCAACGTCCTGACTTTC
CDR3 protein: CATAARVGANVLTF

D gene: TRBD2
clone size: many
V gene: TRBV3-1
J gene: TRBJ2-5
CDR3 DNA: TGTGCCAGCAGCCAGATAGCGGGGGAGACCCAGTACTTC
CDR3 protein: CASSQIAGETQYF

D gene: NA
clone size: NA
V gene: TRBV12-3/TRBV12-4
J gene: TRBJ2-1
CDR3 DNA: TGTGCCAGCAATTTAGGCGGGGCAGGGGCAAAGTTCTTC
CDR3 protein: CASNLGGAGAKFF

D gene: TRBD1
clone size: NA
V gene: TRBV6-1
J gene: TRBJ2-3
CDR3 DNA: TGTGCCACCGGGACAGGGGTACGAGATACGCAGTATTTT
CDR3 protein: CATGTGVRDTQYF

D gene: NA
clone size: NA
V gene: TRBV29-1
J gene: TRBJ1-1
CDR3 DNA: TGCAGCGTTGTCCCGGTACGGGGAGCAGAAGCTTTCTTT
CDR3 protein: CSVVPVRGAEAFF

D gene: TRBD1
clone size: many
V gene: TRBV27
J gene: TRBJ1-5
CDR3 DNA: TGTGCCAGCAGTCCGGACAGGGATCAGCCCCAGCATTTT
CDR3 protein: CASSPDRDQPQHF

D gene: NA
clone size: many
V gene: TRBV28
J gene: TRBJ2-6
CDR3 DNA: TGTGCCAGCAGCACCCTATTTTGGGGCTCTGGGGCCAACGTCCTGACTTTC
CDR3 protein: CASSTLFWGSGANVLTF

D gene: TRBD1
clone size: few
V gene: TRBV29-1
J gene: TRBJ1-1
CDR3 DNA: TGCAGCGTTGAGGTACCGGGACAGATGAACACTGAAGCTTTCTTT
CDR3 protein: CSVEVPGQMNTEAFF

D gene: NA
clone size: many
V gene: TRBV7-9
J gene: TRBJ1-1
CDR3 DNA: TGTGCCAGCAGCAAGACGGGGAACACTGAAGCTTTCTTT
CDR3 protein: CASSKTGNTEAFF

D gene: NA
clone size: many
V gene: TRBV7-9
J gene: TRBJ2-4
CDR3 DNA: TGTGCCAGCAGCGAGGACGGACTAGCCAAAAACATTCAGTACTTC
CDR3 protein: CASSEDGLAKNIQYF

D gene: TRBD1
clone size: many
V gene: TRBV28
J gene: TRBJ1-6
CDR3 DNA: TGTGCCAGCAGTTTTCGGGACAGCGTAAATTCACCCCTCCACTTT
CDR3 protein: CASSFRDSVNSPLHF

D gene: NA
clone size: few
V gene: TRBV6-1
J gene: TRBJ1-5
CDR3 DNA: TGTGCCAGCAGCCCCCCGCAGTTAGGGCAGCCCCAGCATTTT
CDR3 protein: CASSPPQLGQPQHF

D gene: TRBD1
clone size: few
V gene: TRBV27
J gene: TRBJ1-1
CDR3 DNA: TGTGCCAGCAGAAAACAGGGGACAAACACTGAAGCTTTCTTT
CDR3 protein: CASRKQGTNTEAFF

D gene: NA
clone size: many
V gene: TRBV28
J gene: TRBJ1-4
CDR3 DNA: TGTGCCAGCAGTTCCCCGTATGAAAAACTGTTTTTT
CDR3 protein: CASSSPYEKLFF

D gene: NA
clone size: NA
V gene: TRBV9
J gene: TRBJ1-1
CDR3 DNA: TGTGCCAGCAGCGTAGCTGAGGGGTCCCCTTACACTGAAGCTTTCTTT
CDR3 protein: CASSVAEGSPYTEAFF

D gene: NA
clone size: many
V gene: TRBV6-2/TRBV6-3
J gene: TRBJ2-7
CDR3 DNA: TGTGCCAGCAGTTACCGCGGACAGTACTACGAGCAGTACTTC
CDR3 protein: CASSYRGQYYEQYF

D gene: NA
clone size: NA
V gene: TRBV28
J gene: TRBJ2-7
CDR3 DNA: TGTGCCAGCAGTTTGGGGGAGTATGGCCTCTACGAGCAGTACTTC
CDR3 protein: CASSLGEYGLYEQYF

D gene: NA
clone size: many
V gene: TRBV7-8
J gene: TRBJ2-1
CDR3 DNA: TGTGCCAGCAGCGTTAGTGCGGGGGCCAACAATGAGCAGTTCTTC
CDR3 protein: CASSVSAGANNEQFF

D gene: NA
clone size: many
V gene: TRBV27
J gene: TRBJ1-1
CDR3 DNA: TGTGCCAGCTCCCCGGCGGGGGCGAAGAACTCTGAAGCTTTCTTT
CDR3 protein: CASSPAGAKNSEAFF

D gene: NA
clone size: many
V gene: TRBV27
J gene: TRBJ1-1
CDR3 DNA: TGTGCCAGCAGTTTCACCAGGGGCACTTACACTGAAGCTTTCTTT
CDR3 protein: CASSFTRGTYTEAFF

D gene: NA
clone size: many
V gene: TRBV28
J gene: TRBJ1-1
CDR3 DNA: TGTGCCAGCACCGACAGGTGGAAGGGGGACACTGAAGCTTTCTTT
CDR3 protein: CASTDRWKGDTEAFF

D gene: NA
clone size: NA
V gene: TRBV18
J gene: TRBJ1-2
CDR3 DNA: TGTGCCAGCTCTAAGGGTGGCGGGAGCTATGGCTACACCTTC
CDR3 protein: CASSKGGGSYGYTF

D gene: TRBD2
clone size: many
V gene: TRBV12-3/TRBV12-4
J gene: TRBJ2-1
CDR3 DNA: TGTGCCAGCAGTTTAGCGGGACTAGCCGATGAGCAGTTCTTC
CDR3 protein: CASSLAGLADEQFF

D gene: NA
clone size: NA
V gene: TRBV6-5
J gene: TRBJ1-5
CDR3 DNA: TGTGCCAGCAGTTACTCGATCACAGAGCCCCAGCATTTT
CDR3 protein: CASSYSITEPQHF

D gene: NA
clone size: many
V gene: TRBV7-2
J gene: TRBJ1-2
CDR3 DNA: TGTGCCAGCAGCTCACCCGGACAGCTTTCCGGCTATGGCTACACCTTC
CDR3 protein: CASSSPGQLSGYGYTF

D gene: TRBD2
clone size: many
V gene: TRBV30
J gene: TRBJ2-1
CDR3 DNA: TGTGCCTGGGACACTAGCGGGATTGGGGATGAGCAGTTCTTC
CDR3 protein: CAWDTSGIGDEQFF

D gene: TRBD2
clone size: many
V gene: TRBV12-3/TRBV12-4
J gene: TRBJ2-5
CDR3 DNA: TGTGCCAGCAGGTTAGCGGGAGAGGAGACCCAGTACTTC
CDR3 protein: CASRLAGEETQYF

D gene: NA
clone size: many
V gene: TRBV11-2
J gene: TRBJ1-1
CDR3 DNA: TGTGCCAGCAGCTTGCAGCGGGGGCTGGGTAGGGAAGCTTTCTTT
CDR3 protein: CASSLQRGLGREAFF

D gene: TRBD2
clone size: NA
V gene: TRBV20-1
J gene: TRBJ2-1
CDR3 DNA: TGCAGTGCTAGAAGCGAGCTAGCGGGAGTTGTTTTCTACAGTGAGCAGTTCTTC
CDR3 protein: CSARSELAGVVFYSEQFF

D gene: TRBD1
clone size: many
V gene: TRBV6-5
J gene: TRBJ2-7
CDR3 DNA: TGTGCCAGCAGTTACGGAGCAGGGGGCTACGAGCAGTACTTC
CDR3 protein: CASSYGAGGYEQYF

D gene: NA
clone size: once
V gene: TRBV4-2
J gene: TRBJ1-1
CDR3 DNA: TGTGCCAGCAGCCAAGATTGGGGAGGAGGGGCTTTCTTT
CDR3 protein: CASSQDWGGGAFF

D gene: NA
clone size: NA
V gene: TRBV10-2
J gene: TRBJ2-1
CDR3 DNA: TGCGCCAGCAGTAAGGGGTTGGTCGCCGCCTACAATGAGCAGTTCTTC
CDR3 protein: CASSKGLVAAYNEQFF

D gene: TRBD1
clone size: NA
V gene: TRBV10-3
J gene: TRBJ1-2
CDR3 DNA: TGTGCCATCAGTGTAGACAGGGTGCTTGGCTACACCTTC
CDR3 protein: CAISVDRVLGYTF

D gene: NA
clone size: many
V gene: TRBV6-1
J gene: TRBJ1-2
CDR3 DNA: TGTGCCAGCAGCACCGGGCCCCCATATGGCTACACCTTC
CDR3 protein: CASSTGPPYGYTF

D gene: NA
clone size: many
V gene: TRBV7-2
J gene: TRBJ1-4
CDR3 DNA: TGTGCCAGCAGCTTAGCGTTGCGGGGGCCTGAAAAACTGTTTTTT
CDR3 protein: CASSLALRGPEKLFF

D gene: NA
clone size: NA
V gene: TRBV6-1
J gene: TRBJ2-2
CDR3 DNA: TGTGCCAGCAGTAAACCACCAGACACCGGGGAGCTGTTTTTT
CDR3 protein: CASSKPPDTGELFF

D gene: TRBD1
clone size: many
V gene: TRBV10-3
J gene: TRBJ1-1
CDR3 DNA: TGTGCCATCAGTGAGTTAGAAAGTCCCGGGACAGTGAACACTGAAGCTTTCTTT
CDR3 protein: CAISELESPGTVNTEAFF

D gene: NA
clone size: NA
V gene: TRBV20-1
J gene: TRBJ1-2
CDR3 DNA: TGCAGTGCCGAGAAGGGGGGGCTCGGCTACACCTTC
CDR3 protein: CSAEKGGLGYTF

D gene: TRBD2
clone size: few
V gene: TRBV20-1
J gene: TRBJ2-2
CDR3 DNA: TGCAGTGTTGGCGGGAGGGGGGGAAACACCGGGGAGCTGTTTTTT
CDR3 protein: CSVGGRGGNTGELFF

D gene: NA
clone size: many
V gene: TRBV27
J gene: TRBJ2-2
CDR3 DNA: TGTGCCAGCAGCTCTCAGGGTTGGGACACCGGGGAGCTGTTTTTT
CDR3 protein: CASSSQGWDTGELFF

D gene: NA
clone size: many
V gene: TRBV7-9
J gene: TRBJ1-1
CDR3 DNA: TGTGCCAGCAGCTTAGATCCAGGGAACACTGAAGCTTTCTTT
CDR3 protein: CASSLDPGNTEAFF

D gene: NA
clone size: many
V gene: TRBV7-2
J gene: TRBJ2-3
CDR3 DNA: TGTGCCAGCAGCTTAAAGGGGCTATGGGTGTCGGATACGCAGTATTTT
CDR3 protein: CASSLKGLWVSDTQYF

D gene: NA
clone size: NA
V gene: TRBV14
J gene: TRBJ2-3
CDR3 DNA: TGTGCCAGCAGCCAAGATCGGATAGGGCCCTCCACCACAGATACGCAGTATTTT
CDR3 protein: CASSQDRIGPSTTDTQYF

D gene: NA
clone size: few
V gene: TRBV20-1
J gene: TRBJ1-1
CDR3 DNA: TGCAGTGCTAGAGATCTTACAGGAAAAGGGGGTGGCTCTGAAGCTTTCTTT
CDR3 protein: CSARDLTGKGGGSEAFF